This TCR beta chain was retrieved from a study of cytomegalovirus exposure and HLA in healthy donors. This clone was counted a single time. Germline V gives CDR1 MDHEN, CDR2 SYDVKM. Trimming cost V 2 bases and J 2 bases, with 13 bases left between them. CDR3 length: 17 residues. The protocol was immunoSEQ multiplex PCR, while the TCRdb copy is restricted to in-frame clones and leaves out a portion. The table has 100,000 to 150,000 clones, roughly nine tenths seen once. Sequencing was done on a sample of PBMCs. The receptor was derived from a woman aged 18-35 years in good health and CMV-seronegative. The chain has TRBV28 and TRBJ2-6; D is unclear. The CDR3 protein is CASSLPGLGPGANVLTF. In nucleotides, the CDR3 is TGTGCCAGCAGTTTACCCGGTCTCGGTCCTGGGGCCAACGTCCTGACTTTC.